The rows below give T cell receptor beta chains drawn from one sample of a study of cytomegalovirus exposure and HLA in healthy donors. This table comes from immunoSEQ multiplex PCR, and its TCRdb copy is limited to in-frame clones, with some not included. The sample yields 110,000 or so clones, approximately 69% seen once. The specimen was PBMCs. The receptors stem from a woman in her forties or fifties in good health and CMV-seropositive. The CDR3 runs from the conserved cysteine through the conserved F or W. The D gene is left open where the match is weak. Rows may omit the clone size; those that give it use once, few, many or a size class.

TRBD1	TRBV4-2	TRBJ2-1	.	CASSPQGVGSYNEQFF	TGTGCCAGCAGCCCCCAGGGGGTGGGCTCCTACAATGAGCAGTTCTTC
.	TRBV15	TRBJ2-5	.	CATSRGGLEETQYF	TGTGCCACCAGCAGAGGCGGTCTAGAGGAGACCCAGTACTTC
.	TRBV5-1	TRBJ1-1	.	CASSTRQPNTEAFF	TGCGCCAGCAGCACCCGACAGCCGAACACTGAAGCTTTCTTT
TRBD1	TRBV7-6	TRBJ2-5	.	CASGPGQGSGTQYF	TGTGCCAGCGGTCCGGGACAGGGAAGTGGGACCCAGTACTTC
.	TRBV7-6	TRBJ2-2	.	CASSLAGRTGELFF	TGTGCCAGCAGCTTAGCGGGGAGAACCGGGGAGCTGTTTTTT
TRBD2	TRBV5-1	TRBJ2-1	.	CASSSGLAGARSYNEQFF	TGCGCCAGCAGCTCGGGACTAGCGGGGGCCCGCTCCTACAATGAGCAGTTCTTC
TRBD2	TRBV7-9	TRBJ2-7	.	CASNPVGSGPSYEQYF	TGTGCCAGCAACCCCGTTGGTAGCGGGCCCTCCTACGAGCAGTACTTC
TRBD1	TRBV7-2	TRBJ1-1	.	CASSYSGQVNTEAFF	TGTGCCAGCAGCTACTCGGGACAGGTGAACACTGAAGCTTTCTTT
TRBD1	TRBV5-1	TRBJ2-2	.	CASSPDRVDTGELFF	TGCGCCAGCAGCCCGGACAGGGTAGACACCGGGGAGCTGTTTTTT
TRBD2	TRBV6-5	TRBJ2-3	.	CASSPGGAGTDTQYF	TGTGCCAGCAGCCCCGGGGGGGCCGGCACAGATACGCAGTATTTT
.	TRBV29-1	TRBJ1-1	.	CSVATVLNTEAFF	TGCAGCGTTGCAACAGTCTTGAACACTGAAGCTTTCTTT
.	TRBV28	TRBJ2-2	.	CASGGTLNTGELFF	TGTGCCAGCGGGGGCACCCTAAACACCGGGGAGCTGTTTTTT
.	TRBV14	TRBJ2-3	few	CASSQDMGPHDTQYF	TGTGCCAGCAGCCAAGATATGGGCCCCCACGATACGCAGTATTTT
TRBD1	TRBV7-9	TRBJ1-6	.	CASSLGRQGAIPLHF	TGTGCCAGCAGCTTAGGGAGACAGGGGGCCATACCCCTCCACTTT
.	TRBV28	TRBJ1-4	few	CASSLYRDNEKLFF	TGTGCCAGCAGTTTGTACAGGGATAATGAAAAACTGTTTTTT
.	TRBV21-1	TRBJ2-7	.	CASRSLVRTGSHYEQYF	TGTGCCAGCAGGTCGCTTGTGCGGACAGGTAGTCACTACGAGCAGTACTTC
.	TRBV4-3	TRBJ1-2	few	CASSQGAGADGYTF	TGCGCCAGCAGCCAAGGAGCGGGGGCGGATGGCTACACCTTC
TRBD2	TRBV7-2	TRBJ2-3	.	CASSVSGPTDTQYF	TGTGCCAGCAGCGTTAGCGGGCCCACAGATACGCAGTATTTT
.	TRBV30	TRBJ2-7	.	CAWSVRGMGSYEQYF	TGTGCCTGGAGTGTACGAGGAATGGGCTCCTACGAGCAGTACTTC
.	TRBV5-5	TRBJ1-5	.	CASSLAAGALNQPQHF	TGTGCCAGCAGCTTGGCGGCGGGGGCTCTCAATCAGCCCCAGCATTTT
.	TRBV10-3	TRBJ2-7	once	CAISGGQSYEQYF	TGTGCCATCAGTGGAGGACAAAGCTACGAGCAGTACTTC
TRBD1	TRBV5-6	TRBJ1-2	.	CASSLAQGVHGYTF	TGTGCCAGCAGCTTGGCTCAGGGGGTGCATGGCTACACCTTC
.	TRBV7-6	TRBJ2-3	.	CASSLQEGLTDTQYF	TGTGCCAGCAGCTTACAGGAGGGCCTGACAGATACGCAGTATTTT
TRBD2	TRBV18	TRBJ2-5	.	CASSPFGLDGETQYF	TGTGCCAGCTCACCTTTCGGACTAGACGGTGAGACCCAGTACTTC
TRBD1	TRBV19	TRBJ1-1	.	CASSPRTGGAGTEAFF	TGTGCCAGTAGTCCCCGAACAGGGGGCGCGGGCACTGAAGCTTTCTTT
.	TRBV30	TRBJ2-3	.	CAWSSLGGSTDTQYF	TGTGCCTGGAGTTCCTTGGGCGGGAGCACAGATACGCAGTATTTT
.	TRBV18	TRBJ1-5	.	CASSGTFNQPQHF	TGTGCCAGCTCAGGGACTTTCAATCAGCCCCAGCATTTT
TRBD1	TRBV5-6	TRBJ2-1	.	CASSRDGQGASEQFF	TGTGCCAGCAGCCGGGACGGACAGGGGGCTTCTGAGCAGTTCTTC
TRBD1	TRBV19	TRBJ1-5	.	CASSISRGSNQPQHF	TGTGCCAGTAGTATCAGCAGGGGGAGCAATCAGCCCCAGCATTTT
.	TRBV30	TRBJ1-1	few	CACGRTYTEAFF	TGTGCCTGCGGACGGACTTACACTGAAGCTTTCTTT
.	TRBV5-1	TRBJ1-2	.	CASSATGSWGYTF	TGCGCCAGCAGCGCTACAGGGTCCTGGGGCTACACCTTC
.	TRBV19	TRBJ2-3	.	CATKPQGTTDTQYF	TGTGCCACCAAGCCCCAGGGGACAACAGATACGCAGTATTTT
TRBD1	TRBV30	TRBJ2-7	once	CAWSEMGTVRSYEQYF	TGTGCCTGGAGTGAAATGGGGACAGTTCGCTCCTACGAGCAGTACTTC
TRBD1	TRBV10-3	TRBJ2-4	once	CAISGDRGLAKNIQYF	TGTGCCATCAGTGGGGACAGGGGACTAGCCAAAAACATTCAGTACTTC
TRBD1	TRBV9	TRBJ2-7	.	CASSPRQGAKEQYF	TGTGCCAGCAGCCCACGACAGGGGGCGAAAGAGCAGTACTTC
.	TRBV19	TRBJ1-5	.	CASNVEGRPQHF	TGTGCCAGTAACGTGGAGGGGCGGCCCCAGCATTTT
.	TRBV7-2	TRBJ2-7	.	CASRVGPYEQYF	TGTGCCAGCCGTGTTGGGCCATACGAGCAGTACTTC
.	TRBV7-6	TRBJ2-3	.	CASGLALEDTQYF	TGTGCCAGCGGCCTAGCGTTAGAAGATACGCAGTATTTT
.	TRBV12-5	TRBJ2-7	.	CASGSRDYEQYF	TGTGCTAGTGGTTCGCGGGACTACGAGCAGTACTTC
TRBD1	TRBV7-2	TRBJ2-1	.	CASSRDRVKVNEQFF	TGTGCCAGCAGCCGCGACAGGGTAAAGGTCAATGAGCAGTTCTTC
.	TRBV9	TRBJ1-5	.	CASSVSDSNQPQHF	TGTGCCAGCAGCGTATCAGATAGCAATCAGCCCCAGCATTTT
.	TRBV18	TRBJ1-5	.	CASSPQGSNQPQHF	TGTGCCAGCTCACCACAGGGGAGCAATCAGCCCCAGCATTTT